This TCR beta chain was captured by sequencing in a study of shared clonotypes between healthy human individuals (dated by TCRdb to 2020 to 2021). The study in broad terms: Three men and two women, aged 18 to 49 years, made up the cohort. For each donor, CD4 naive and CD4 memory were each given three plates, CD8 naive was given two plates, and CD8 memory was given one plate. To estimate repertoire size and how much clonotypes are shared between individuals, the study performed deep sequencing of blood TCR repertoires from five healthy adults. To increase sequencing depth and limit assay-specific biases, TCR repertoire library preparation and sequencing were carried out by different laboratories using diverse techniques. Per donor, leukapheresis produced somewhere between about 0.85 and 8.9 billion PBMCs.

The CDR3 contains 12 residues, cysteine and phenylalanine counted. Just the 36-base CDR3 DNA is kept, in frame starting at base 1. The germline V gene (reference sequence) yields MNHNY for CDR1 and SVGAGI for CDR2. The V end gives up 5 bases and the J end 10 bases, leaving 3 bases in the junction not matched to a gene. Donors were healthy HIV-negative adults with no recently reported acute infections or vaccinations. Every donor was a Caucasian adult living in Nashville, Tennessee, USA. CD4+ T cells were enriched by magnetic negative selection; naive cells were then positively selected on CD45RA, and the negative fraction formed the memory subset. After blood collection by leukapheresis, PBMCs were isolated using Ficoll-Histopaque density gradient centrifugation and then cryopreserved in the vapor phase of liquid nitrogen. Analytical flow cytometry was used to check the purity and quantity of each magnetically sorted T cell population. Genomic DNA was isolated from each sorted fraction and quantified by UV absorbance on a Nanodrop 2000c.

To note about this clone: Its recognized antigen is unknown. The record has no base qualities; no much larger clone is one base away.

TCR CDR3 regions were amplified from genomic DNA by multiplex PCR using the deep immunoSEQ assay. For each cell subset, the extracted genomic DNA was distributed evenly across all wells of several immunoSEQ 96-well plates, and each plate served as one replicate. For sorted subsets, around 0.2 ug genomic DNA, equal to tens of thousands of T cell genomes, was loaded into each replicate PCR. Purified libraries were measured with a Qubit 3.0 fluorometer, size-checked on a Bioanalyzer 2100, and measured again with the KAPA Library Quantification kit. Each immunoSEQ 96-well plate was sequenced on its own single-read 150-cycle Illumina NextSeq 550 flow cell. The paper's data handling went like this. The immunoSEQ output contained only junctional sequences without quality scores, so filtering could not match that applied to full-length reads. Sequences were annotated with PyIR, a Python wrapper for IgBLAST v1.9, and V/J genes and CDR3 were assigned using IMGT germline references. Reads were removed for weak V/J assignments (E-value above 1e-6), missing CDR3, stop codons, out-of-frame junctions, or ambiguous translated residues. V3J clonotypes were defined as sequences sharing an identical inferred V gene, J gene, and CDR3 amino acid sequence. Percentage overlap between repertoires was calculated by dividing the number of shared unique clonotypes by the size of the smaller repertoire. Repertoire richness was assessed with RTK rarefaction, the Chao1 estimator, and Recon v2.1 estimates of unobserved clonotypes. Generation probabilities for all TCRbeta clonotypes obtained by the gDNA method from several donors were computed using OLGA. TCRdb provides this immuneACCESS table in a form limited to in-frame rearrangements. Some clones are lacking; in checked studies, under half of them reflect an unresolved V gene, and why the rest are absent is not known. V, J and clone size derive from that table, while D and trimming were established from the DNA sequence. The sample has about 2 million clones on record, 85% to 95% of them singletons. The top ten constitute 0.1% to 0.15% of the sample.

The full study reports these points: When several donors were compared, the shared fraction of clonotypes was roughly 4.8% for naive CD4, about 4% for naive CD8, about 2.5% for memory CD4, and 0.35% to 0.4% for memory CD8. Pairwise subsampling indicated that sequencing depth was expected to affect the degree of clonotype sharing among donors. Sampling was restricted to blood, and TCR repertoires in tissue are likely to differ from TCR repertoires in blood. Naive subsets generally had larger estimated clonotype richness than memory subsets. Incomplete sequencing was indicated by rarefaction of sorted-subset datasets, despite the large sequencing depth. Because the study included only a small number of donors, the genetic and exposure-history diversity represented was limited. Higher generation probabilities were observed for clonotypes shared by all four sorted-subset donors than for non-shared clonotypes.

The material sequenced was naive CD4+ T cells sorted from blood. The cell subset or site label corresponds to: CD45RA+ positively selected. The rearrangement joined TRBV6-6 to TRBJ2-3, with TRBD1 matching 10 junction bases. This receptor was obtained from a man younger than 35 in good health. The nucleotide sequence is TGTGCCAGCAGTACCGGACAGGGGGCGCAGTATTTT. The encoded protein is CASSTGQGAQYF.